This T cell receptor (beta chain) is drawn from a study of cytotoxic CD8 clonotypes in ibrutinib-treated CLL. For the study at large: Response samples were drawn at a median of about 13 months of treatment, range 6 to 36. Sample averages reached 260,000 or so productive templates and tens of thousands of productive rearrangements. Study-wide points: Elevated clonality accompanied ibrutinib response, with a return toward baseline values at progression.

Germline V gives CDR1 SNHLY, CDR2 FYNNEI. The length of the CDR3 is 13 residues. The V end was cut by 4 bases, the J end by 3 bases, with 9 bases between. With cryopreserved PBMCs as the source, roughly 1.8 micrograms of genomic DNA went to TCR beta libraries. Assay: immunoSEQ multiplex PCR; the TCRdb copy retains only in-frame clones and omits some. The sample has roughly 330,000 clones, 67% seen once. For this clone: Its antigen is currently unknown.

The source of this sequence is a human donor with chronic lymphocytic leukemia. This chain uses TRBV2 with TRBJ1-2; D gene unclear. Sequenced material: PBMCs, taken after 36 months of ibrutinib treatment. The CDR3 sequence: CASSAGWDYGYTF. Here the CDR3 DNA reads TGTGCCAGCAGTGCGGGGTGGGACTATGGCTACACCTTC.